This T cell receptor beta chain was identified during a study of tissue T cells after allogeneic stem cell transplantation. Study-wide findings and caveats: Anatomically similar tissues had similar TCR repertoires within each patient.

This CDR3 is 13 amino acids long. CDR1 NSQYPW and CDR2 LRSPGD come from the germline V gene (reference sequence). The V end lost 1 base, the J end lost 5 bases, and 5 bases lay between the germline ends. Some clones are missing from TCRdb's copy, which holds only in-frame ones; the method was immunoSEQ multiplex PCR. Here the sample spans nearly 50,000 clones, 73% being singletons. About this clone itself: Antigen: not known. Gene names refer to mouse genes. The read halts 1 residue ahead of the CDR3 end, with the missing end drawn from the germline J gene.

The sequencing sample was made of sorted cells pooled from one or two spleens. The chain links TRBV1 to TRBJ1-4, with D uncertain. The receptor was derived from a pool of C57BL/6 mice in good health. The CDR3 reads CTCSAVGNERLFF. The sequenced part of the CDR3 DNA is TGCACCTGCAGTGCAGTGGGTAACGAAAGATTATTT.